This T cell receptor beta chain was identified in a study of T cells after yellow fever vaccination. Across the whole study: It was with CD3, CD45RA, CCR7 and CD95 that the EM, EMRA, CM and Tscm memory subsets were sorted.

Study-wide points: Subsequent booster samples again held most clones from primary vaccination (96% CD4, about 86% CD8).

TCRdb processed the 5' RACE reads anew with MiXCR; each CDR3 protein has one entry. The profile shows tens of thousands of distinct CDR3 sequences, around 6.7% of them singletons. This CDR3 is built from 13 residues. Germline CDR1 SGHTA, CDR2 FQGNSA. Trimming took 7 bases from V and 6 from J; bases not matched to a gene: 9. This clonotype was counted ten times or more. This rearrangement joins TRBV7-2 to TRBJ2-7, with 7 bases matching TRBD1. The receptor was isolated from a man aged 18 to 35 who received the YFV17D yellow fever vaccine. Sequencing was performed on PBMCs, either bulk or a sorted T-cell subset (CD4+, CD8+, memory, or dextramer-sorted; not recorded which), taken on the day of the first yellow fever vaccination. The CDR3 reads CASMPQGVIEQYF. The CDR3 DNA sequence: TGTGCCAGCATGCCCCAGGGGGTCATCGAGCAGTACTTC.